Listed below are T cell receptor beta chains from one sample, sequenced in a study of blood T cell repertoires in COVID-19. Here immunoSEQ multiplex PCR was the method, and the copy in TCRdb shows in-frame clones only, minus some. The profile shows about 140,000 clones, roughly 85% of them singletons. The sample taken for sequencing was PBMCs or T cells enriched from blood (not recorded which). Receptors were obtained from a woman in her forties or fifties who had recovered from COVID-19. Both conserved end residues are part of each CDR3. D genes are given only for firm matches. The size entry is marked missing in some rows and otherwise reads once, few, many or a size class.

v_call: TRBV11-2
j_call: TRBJ2-1
d_call: TRBD1
clone_size: .
cdr3_nt: TGTGCCAGCAGCTTACCTCAATCTTCAGGACAGGGGGCGCGCTATGAGCAGTTCTTC
cdr3_aa: CASSLPQSSGQGARYEQFF

v_call: TRBV27
j_call: TRBJ1-1
d_call: TRBD1
clone_size: once
cdr3_nt: TGTGCCAGCAGTCTACAGGGGGCTAACACTGAAGCTTTCTTT
cdr3_aa: CASSLQGANTEAFF

v_call: TRBV7-9
j_call: TRBJ1-3
d_call: TRBD1
clone_size: once
cdr3_nt: TGTGCCAGCAGCTTTGACAGGGGGCCCGCCGGGTCTGGAAACACCATATATTTT
cdr3_aa: CASSFDRGPAGSGNTIYF

v_call: TRBV11-2
j_call: TRBJ2-7
d_call: TRBD1
clone_size: .
cdr3_nt: TGTGCCAGCAGTTCCCACCGGGACAGGGCCTACGAGCAGTACTTC
cdr3_aa: CASSSHRDRAYEQYF

v_call: TRBV28
j_call: TRBJ1-1
d_call: TRBD1
clone_size: few
cdr3_nt: TGTGCCAGCAGTCACCCCCAGGGGGAGGCCACTGAAGCTTTCTTT
cdr3_aa: CASSHPQGEATEAFF

v_call: TRBV7-2
j_call: TRBJ1-1
d_call: .
clone_size: .
cdr3_nt: TGTGCCAGCAGCTTAGCAAAGCCCGGGGCAGTCCAGGGGATGAACACTGAAGCTTTCTTT
cdr3_aa: CASSLAKPGAVQGMNTEAFF

v_call: TRBV10-1
j_call: TRBJ2-7
d_call: .
clone_size: .
cdr3_nt: TGCGCCAGCAGGGGGCCCGGAGAAACGGTGCAGTACTTC
cdr3_aa: CASRGPGETVQYF

v_call: TRBV19
j_call: TRBJ1-2
d_call: TRBD1
clone_size: .
cdr3_nt: TGTGCCAGTAGTATGGACAGGGAGATCTATGGCTACACCTTC
cdr3_aa: CASSMDREIYGYTF

v_call: TRBV2
j_call: TRBJ1-2
d_call: .
clone_size: once
cdr3_nt: TGTGCCAGCAGTCCAAGACAGGTTGGCTACACCTTC
cdr3_aa: CASSPRQVGYTF

v_call: TRBV10-3
j_call: TRBJ1-1
d_call: .
clone_size: .
cdr3_nt: TGTGCCATCAGTGAGCGGGGAAGGGAATCCGAAGCTTTCTTT
cdr3_aa: CAISERGRESEAFF

v_call: TRBV9
j_call: TRBJ1-1
d_call: .
clone_size: .
cdr3_nt: TGTGCCAGCAGCCCCGGGGGGAGGGTTGAAGCTTTCTTT
cdr3_aa: CASSPGGRVEAFF

v_call: TRBV5-1
j_call: TRBJ2-7
d_call: TRBD1
clone_size: few
cdr3_nt: TGCGCCAGCAGGCCCCGAGGGACAGACTCCTACGAGCAGTACTTC
cdr3_aa: CASRPRGTDSYEQYF

v_call: TRBV19
j_call: TRBJ1-1
d_call: .
clone_size: .
cdr3_nt: TGTGCCAGTACCGCGACTGATGAAGCTTTCTTT
cdr3_aa: CASTATDEAFF

v_call: TRBV28
j_call: TRBJ2-2
d_call: TRBD1
clone_size: .
cdr3_nt: TGTGCCAGCAGTCTTACCGGGACAGGAGTCACCGGGGAGCTGTTTTTT
cdr3_aa: CASSLTGTGVTGELFF

v_call: TRBV19
j_call: TRBJ2-1
d_call: TRBD2
clone_size: .
cdr3_nt: TGTGCCAGCTCCGGACTAGCGGGAGGGCAACGTGGTAACTATGAGCAGTTCTTC
cdr3_aa: CASSGLAGGQRGNYEQFF

v_call: TRBV18
j_call: TRBJ2-3
d_call: .
clone_size: .
cdr3_nt: TGTGCCAGCTCACCAAAGCGTATAGGCACAGATACGCAGTATTTT
cdr3_aa: CASSPKRIGTDTQYF

v_call: TRBV30
j_call: TRBJ1-4
d_call: .
clone_size: .
cdr3_nt: TGTGCCTGGAGTGGCGCCATAGGAGCGGCTAATGAAAAACTGTTTTTT
cdr3_aa: CAWSGAIGAANEKLFF

v_call: TRBV3-1/TRBV3-2
j_call: TRBJ1-5
d_call: TRBD1
clone_size: .
cdr3_nt: TGTGCCAGCAGCGGGACAGCTAATCAGCCCCAGCATTTT
cdr3_aa: CASSGTANQPQHF

v_call: TRBV4-1
j_call: TRBJ1-5
d_call: .
clone_size: .
cdr3_nt: TGCGCCAGCAGCCAAGTTCATTCTCGAGGGTTCTTTGGCAATCAGCCCCAGCATTTT
cdr3_aa: CASSQVHSRGFFGNQPQHF

v_call: TRBV2
j_call: TRBJ2-2
d_call: .
clone_size: .
cdr3_nt: TGTGCCAGCAGCAGGGACGGGGAGCTGTTTTTT
cdr3_aa: CASSRDGELFF

v_call: TRBV5-5
j_call: TRBJ1-1
d_call: TRBD1
clone_size: .
cdr3_nt: TGTGCCAGCAGCCCTCAACAGGGGCGGGATGAAGCTTTCTTT
cdr3_aa: CASSPQQGRDEAFF

v_call: TRBV18
j_call: TRBJ1-3
d_call: .
clone_size: .
cdr3_nt: TGTGCCAGCTCACCGTACTTCTTATCGACAGAGGACTCTGGAAACACCATATATTTT
cdr3_aa: CASSPYFLSTEDSGNTIYF

v_call: TRBV4-1
j_call: TRBJ1-6
d_call: .
clone_size: .
cdr3_nt: TGCGCCAGCAGCCAAGGGGCGGCCAGGACAGATAATTCACCCCTCCACTTT
cdr3_aa: CASSQGAARTDNSPLHF

v_call: TRBV7-4
j_call: TRBJ2-5
d_call: .
clone_size: .
cdr3_nt: TGTGCCAGCAGCCGTCGAGGCAGGGTCAAGACCCAGTACTTC
cdr3_aa: CASSRRGRVKTQYF

v_call: TRBV20-1
j_call: TRBJ2-5
d_call: TRBD2
clone_size: .
cdr3_nt: TGCAGTGCTAGTTATCCTAGCGGGGGACCAATCCTGTCGGAAGAGACCCAGTACTTC
cdr3_aa: CSASYPSGGPILSEETQYF

v_call: TRBV6-2/TRBV6-3
j_call: TRBJ1-3
d_call: .
clone_size: .
cdr3_nt: TGTGCCAGCAGTTACGACTTACTGGGAAACACCATATATTTT
cdr3_aa: CASSYDLLGNTIYF

v_call: TRBV7-9
j_call: TRBJ1-2
d_call: .
clone_size: .
cdr3_nt: TGTGCCAGCAGCTTAGGGGGCCGCTCCTATGGCTACACCTTC
cdr3_aa: CASSLGGRSYGYTF

v_call: TRBV6-5
j_call: TRBJ1-5
d_call: .
clone_size: .
cdr3_nt: TGTGCCAGCAGTTACTCGGTAGGAGATCAGCCCCAGCATTTT
cdr3_aa: CASSYSVGDQPQHF

v_call: TRBV4-1
j_call: TRBJ1-2
d_call: TRBD1
clone_size: .
cdr3_nt: TGCGCCAGCAGCCAAATACAGGGGGCTAACTATGGCTACACCTTC
cdr3_aa: CASSQIQGANYGYTF

v_call: TRBV14
j_call: TRBJ1-2
d_call: TRBD1
clone_size: .
cdr3_nt: TGTGCCAGCAGCCCTACAGGGGGCAAAACCTATGGCTACACCTTC
cdr3_aa: CASSPTGGKTYGYTF

v_call: TRBV27
j_call: TRBJ1-2
d_call: .
clone_size: .
cdr3_nt: TGTGCCAGCGGAGCAGGGAGGGGTCGCTATGGCTACACCTTC
cdr3_aa: CASGAGRGRYGYTF

v_call: TRBV10-3
j_call: TRBJ1-1
d_call: TRBD1
clone_size: .
cdr3_nt: TGTGCCATCAATCCGGGACAGGGAGGCACTGAAGCTTTCTTT
cdr3_aa: CAINPGQGGTEAFF

v_call: TRBV5-6
j_call: TRBJ2-7
d_call: TRBD1
clone_size: .
cdr3_nt: TGTGCCAGCAGCTTCCCAGACAGGGTGGGGGAGCAGTACTTC
cdr3_aa: CASSFPDRVGEQYF

v_call: TRBV7-6
j_call: TRBJ2-1
d_call: .
clone_size: .
cdr3_nt: TGTGCCAGCAGCTTAGTTGGGCGGGCTGAGCAGTTCTTC
cdr3_aa: CASSLVGRAEQFF

v_call: TRBV7-2
j_call: TRBJ1-5
d_call: .
clone_size: .
cdr3_nt: TGTGCCAGCAGCTTAGTTGGGACACCGAGCAATCAGCCCCAGCATTTT
cdr3_aa: CASSLVGTPSNQPQHF

v_call: TRBV2
j_call: TRBJ1-5
d_call: TRBD1
clone_size: .
cdr3_nt: TGTGCCAGCAGTGAGGAGACAGGGCATAGCAATCAGCCCCAGCATTTT
cdr3_aa: CASSEETGHSNQPQHF

v_call: TRBV5-4
j_call: TRBJ2-1
d_call: .
clone_size: .
cdr3_nt: TGTGCCAGCAGCCTGGCTCCGGAGAGCTCCTACAATGAGCAGTTCTTC
cdr3_aa: CASSLAPESSYNEQFF

v_call: TRBV30
j_call: TRBJ1-2
d_call: TRBD1
clone_size: .
cdr3_nt: TGTGCCTGGAGACAGGGGGCGTTCGTTGGCTACACCTTC
cdr3_aa: CAWRQGAFVGYTF

v_call: TRBV11-3
j_call: TRBJ2-1
d_call: TRBD2
clone_size: .
cdr3_nt: TGTGCCAGCAGCTTAGTACTAGCGGGGGGGTACAATGAGCAGTTCTTC
cdr3_aa: CASSLVLAGGYNEQFF

v_call: TRBV5-6
j_call: TRBJ1-5
d_call: TRBD1
clone_size: .
cdr3_nt: TGTGCCAGCAGCAGAAGGACAGGGGGCAGAAATCAGCCCCAGCATTTT
cdr3_aa: CASSRRTGGRNQPQHF

v_call: TRBV6-2/TRBV6-3
j_call: TRBJ1-5
d_call: .
clone_size: .
cdr3_nt: TGTGCCAGCAGTTACACTAGGGGGAATGAAGCCCAGCATTTT
cdr3_aa: CASSYTRGNEAQHF